This T cell receptor (beta chain) stems from a study of blood T cell repertoires in COVID-19. The CDR3 contains 17 residues. V shed 1 base, J shed 4 bases, and the junction held 4 bases outside the gene matches. CDR1 and CDR2 from the germline V gene are LGHDT and YNNKEL (reference sequence). Clones were read by immunoSEQ multiplex PCR, and TCRdb kept only the in-frame ones, dropping some. The repertoire has around 180,000 clones, approximately 80% of them found once; the top ten carry around 6.8%. This TCR was recovered from a human donor in a cohort sampled during active COVID-19. Source material: peripheral blood. The chain recombines TRBV3-1 (or the pseudogene TRBV3-2) with TRBJ2-5; TRBD2 aligns across 15 bases. Here the CDR3 DNA reads TGTGCCAGCAGCCAAGGGACTAGCGGGGGGGCCTCAGAGACCCAGTACTTC. Translating it yields CASSQGTSGGASETQYF.